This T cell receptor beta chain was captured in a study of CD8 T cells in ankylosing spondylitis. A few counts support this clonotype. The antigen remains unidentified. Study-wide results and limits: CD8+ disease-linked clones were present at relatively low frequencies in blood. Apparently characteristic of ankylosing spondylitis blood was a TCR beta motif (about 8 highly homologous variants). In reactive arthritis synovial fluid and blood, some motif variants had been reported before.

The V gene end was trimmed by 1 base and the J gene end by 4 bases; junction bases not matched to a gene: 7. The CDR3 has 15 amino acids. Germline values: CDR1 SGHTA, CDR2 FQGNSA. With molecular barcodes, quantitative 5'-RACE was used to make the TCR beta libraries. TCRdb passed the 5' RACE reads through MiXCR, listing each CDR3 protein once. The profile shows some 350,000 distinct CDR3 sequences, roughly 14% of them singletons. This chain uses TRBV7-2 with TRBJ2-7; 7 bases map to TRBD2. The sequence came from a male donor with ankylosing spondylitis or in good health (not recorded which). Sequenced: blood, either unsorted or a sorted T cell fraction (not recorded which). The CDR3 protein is CASSLDWRGSYEQYF. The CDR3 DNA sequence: TGTGCCAGCAGCTTAGACTGGCGCGGGAGTTACGAGCAGTACTTC.